This T cell receptor (beta chain) came from a study of blood T cells in healthy people across ages. The study, taken as a whole, reports: Naive and antigen-experienced cells were not separated, limiting conclusive comparison.

As concerns this clonotype: Its antigen is as yet unknown.

For the second PCR, which ran for about 7 to 11 cycles, a sample-barcoded 5' primer and a J-beta primer mix were used. Each of the cDNA molecules was tagged by a template-switch adaptor with 12 random nucleotides. Each CDR3 protein gets one entry after TCRdb re-called the 5' RACE reads with MiXCR. The sample shows about 1,600,000 distinct CDR3 sequences, approximately 38% of them seen only once. The CDR3 consists of 17 residues. CDR1 DFQATT and CDR2 SNEGSKA come from the germline V gene (reference sequence). The sample comprised blood. This receptor was taken from a woman aged 18-29 years in good health. The gene calls are TRBV20-1 and TRBJ2-1; D is possibly TRBD1 (7 bases). The last part of the DNA fits TRBJ2-7 better; the J call may be wrong. The CDR3 reads CSASTLEGASSYNEQYF. CDR3 bases: TGCAGTGCTAGTACATTGGAGGGGGCAAGCTCCTACAATGAGCAGTACTTC.